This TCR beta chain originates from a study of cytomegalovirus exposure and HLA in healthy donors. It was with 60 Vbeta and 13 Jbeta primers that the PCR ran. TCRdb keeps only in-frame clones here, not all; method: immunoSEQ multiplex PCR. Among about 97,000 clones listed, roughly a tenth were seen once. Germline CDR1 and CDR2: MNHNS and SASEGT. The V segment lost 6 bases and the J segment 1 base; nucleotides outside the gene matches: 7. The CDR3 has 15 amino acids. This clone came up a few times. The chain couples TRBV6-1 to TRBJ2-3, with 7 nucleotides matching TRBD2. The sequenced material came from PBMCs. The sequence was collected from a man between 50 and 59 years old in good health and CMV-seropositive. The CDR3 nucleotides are TGTGCCAGCAGGGGTTTGGGGGGGGGCACAGATACGCAGTATTTT. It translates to CASRGLGGGTDTQYF.